What follows describes a single T cell receptor beta chain. This record belongs to a study of blood T cell repertoires in COVID-19. Study information: In each case, the material was cDNA or gDNA derived from T cells, B-cell-depleted T cells, or PBMCs.

The germline CDR1 and CDR2 sequences are SGHNT and YENEEA. Trimming removed 0 bases from V and 5 bases from J, with 11 bases in between. The CDR3 runs to 15 residues. Repertoires were generated with immunoSEQ multiplex PCR, while TCRdb's copy carries only in-frame clones and drops some. The profile covers some 78,000 clones, with around 80% appearing a single time and around 5.3% taken by the ten largest. The V gene is TRBV11-3, the J gene TRBJ2-1, with no clear D. Sequencing was carried out using peripheral blood. The origin of this receptor is a man between 60 and 70 years old with active or convalescent COVID-19. CDR3 nucleotides: TGTGCCAGCAGCTTAGATCCCGGTACGGACAATGAGCAGTTCTTC. This gives the protein CASSLDPGTDNEQFF.